The next 26 T cell receptor beta chains were all read from a single sample in a study of cytomegalovirus exposure and HLA in healthy donors. 13 Jbeta primers and 60 Vbeta primers were used for the PCR. Using immunoSEQ multiplex PCR, the repertoire was profiled, and TCRdb retains in-frame clones only, with some absent. Of about 160,000 clones listed, around four fifths are singletons. Sample: PBMCs. The receptors here all came from a man younger than 35 in good health and CMV-seronegative.

The V and J genes are TRBV5-1 and TRBJ2-7; D possibly corresponds to TRBD2 (5 bases). V lost 0 bases and J 2 bases, leaving 9 bases between the germline ends. Germline V lookup: CDR1 SGHRS, CDR2 YFSETQ. The CDR3 totals 14 residues. The CDR3 DNA is TGCGCCAGCAGCTTGGCGGGGATGGCCTACGAGCAGTACTTC. Amino acids: CASSLAGMAYEQYF.

In its sample, this clone was seen a few times. The J gene is TRBJ1-2, the V gene TRBV28; D is undetermined. The CDR3 has 13 amino acids. The V gene's germline CDR1 is MDHEN and CDR2 SYDVKM. V was trimmed by 3 bases and J by 0 bases, leaving 5 bases between them. CDR3 nucleotides: TGTGCCAGCAGTTTGGGCCCTAACTATGGCTACACCTTC. This gives the protein CASSLGPNYGYTF.

The V gene is TRBV28, the J gene TRBJ1-2, with 7 nucleotides matching TRBD1. CDR1 is MDHEN and CDR2 is SYDVKM in the germline V gene. The CDR3 consists of 15 residues. J lost 7 bases, V lost 5 bases, and 13 bases had no gene match. The chain's CDR3 is CASSPPGQPLRGYTF. The CDR3 DNA reads TGTGCCAGCAGTCCTCCGGGACAGCCGCTCCGTGGCTACACCTTC.

This clone appeared once. V usage is TRBV29-1 and J usage is TRBJ2-5; D not resolved. Trimming pared 4 bases from V and 1 base from J, leaving 7 bases between. The CDR3 length is 12 residues. The germline CDR1 and CDR2 sequences are SQVTM and ANQGSEA. The CDR3 protein is CSVGGFQETQYF. Here the CDR3 DNA reads TGCAGCGTTGGAGGATTCCAAGAGACCCAGTACTTC.

This clone occurred a few times. This rearrangement joins TRBV7-8 to TRBJ2-7, with 12 bases aligning to TRBD1. The junction had 4 bases not matched to a gene; V was cut back by 8 bases and J by 5 bases. This CDR3 region has 13 residues. CDR1 is SGHVS, CDR2 FQNEAQ, per germline. The DNA of the CDR3 is TGTGCCAGCGGGGGGACAGGGGGCCACGAGCAGTACTTC. As protein: CASGGTGGHEQYF.

This clone has only a few counts. This rearrangement joins TRBV28 to TRBJ1-3; D might be TRBD1 (5 bases). There are 13 residues in the CDR3. The germline V gene encodes CDR1 MDHEN and CDR2 SYDVKM. The V and J ends lost 4 bases and 3 bases respectively, with 7 bases between them. CDR3 in amino acids: CASSSGIGNTIYF. The CDR3 coding sequence is TGTGCCAGCAGTTCAGGGATTGGAAACACCATATATTTT.

This rearrangement joins TRBV5-6 to TRBJ1-1; D ambiguous. CDR1 SGHDT and CDR2 YYEEEE come from the germline V gene. V was shortened by 1 base and J by 4 bases, with 14 bases between the two germline ends. The CDR3 covers 15 residues. The CDR3 nucleotides are TGTGCCAGCAGCTTGAATACGGGATTTAGCACTGAAGCTTTCTTT. The encoded protein is CASSLNTGFSTEAFF.

The CDR3 loop reads CASSTRQGGEKETQYF. CDR3 DNA: TGTGCCAGTAGTACCAGACAGGGGGGAGAAAAAGAGACCCAGTACTTC. V is TRBV19 and J is TRBJ2-5; 9 positions match TRBD1. Germline loops: CDR1 LNHDA, CDR2 SQIVND (reference sequence). The CDR3 runs to 16 residues. V shed 4 bases, J shed 3 bases, and the junction held 9 bases outside the gene matches.

This chain uses TRBV25-1 with TRBJ1-4; a weak D match, TRBD1 (6 bases). The CDR3 totals 13 residues. The germline V gene has CDR1 MGHDK and CDR2 SYGVNS. Trimming pared 5 bases from V and 7 bases from J, leaving 11 bases between. The CDR3 is CASSWGLGEKLFF. CDR3 DNA: TGTGCCAGCAGTTGGGGGCTCGGTGAAAAACTGTTTTTT.

This clone was detected a few times. Other DNA sequences in the same sample also yield this CDR3. V and J are TRBV5-1 and TRBJ1-1; possibly TRBD1 for D (5 bases). Germline V gene data show CDR1 as SGHRS and CDR2 as YFSETQ. The CDR3 covers 14 residues. V was shortened by 0 bases and J by 3 bases, with 9 bases between the two germline ends. CDR3 nucleotide sequence: TGCGCCAGCAGCTTGGCGGGGGGTTACACTGAAGCTTTCTTT. This codes for CASSLAGGYTEAFF.

The rearrangement links TRBV20-1 to TRBJ1-1; possible D gene TRBD1, 5 bases. Trimming took 3 bases from V and 7 from J, leaving 9 bases between them. Germline V gene data show CDR1 as DFQATT and CDR2 as SNEGSKA (reference sequence). CDR3 size: 11 residues. CDR3 protein: CSASPRDEAFF. CDR3 bases: TGCAGTGCTAGTCCCAGGGATGAAGCTTTCTTT.

The V gene is TRBV6-6, the J gene TRBJ2-1; TRBD2 matches at 7 bases. The junction had 10 bases not matched to a gene; V was cut back by 6 bases and J by 8 bases. Germline V gene sequence: CDR1 MNHNY, CDR2 SVGAGI (reference sequence). This CDR3 is built from 14 residues. The CDR3 sequence: CASSRGSRGDEQFF. The DNA of the CDR3 is TGTGCCAGCAGCCGCGGGAGTAGAGGTGATGAGCAGTTCTTC.

This rearrangement joins TRBV5-1 to TRBJ2-2, with D perhaps matching TRBD1 (6 bases). CDR3 length: 16 residues. Germline CDR1 is SGHRS and CDR2 is YFSETQ. V lost 4 bases and J lost 4, with 17 bases in between. The CDR3 sequence: CASSPLDADSTGELFF. DNA of the CDR3: TGCGCCAGCAGCCCACTCGACGCGGACAGCACCGGGGAGCTGTTTTTT.

The chain recombines TRBV5-1 with TRBJ2-1; TRBD2 matches at 8 bases. The CDR3 is made up of 14 amino acids. Trimming at V came to 4 bases and at J to 9 bases, leaving 9 bases not matched to a gene. CDR1 is SGHRS, CDR2 YFSETQ, per germline. The CDR3 sequence is CASSPGLASGEQFF. CDR3 coding DNA: TGCGCCAGCAGCCCTGGACTAGCCAGTGGTGAGCAGTTCTTC.

This chain connects TRBV5-1 to TRBJ2-3; 7 nucleotides align to TRBD2. CDR1 is SGHRS, CDR2 YFSETQ, per germline. V was pared by 1 base and J by 1 base, with 3 bases of the junction left unmatched. CDR3 size: 15 residues. CDR3 residues: CASSLRRGGTDTQYF. The CDR3 DNA sequence: TGCGCCAGCAGCTTGAGACGGGGGGGCACAGATACGCAGTATTTT.

V and J are TRBV7-3 and TRBJ2-5; a weak D match, TRBD1 (6 bases). V was shortened by 7 bases and J by 5 bases, with 14 bases between the two germline ends. The CDR3 is 13 amino acids. The germline V gene has CDR1 SGHTA and CDR2 FQGTGA. Written as DNA, the CDR3 is TGTGCCAGCATGACAGGCCCTGGGGAGACCCAGTACTTC. Translation gives CASMTGPGETQYF. Full variable domain (outside the CDR3, taken from reference TRBV7-3 and TRBJ2-5): GAGVSQTPSNKVTEKGKYVELRCDPISGHTALYWYRQSLGQGPEFLIYFQGTGAADDSGLPNDRFFAVRPEGSVSTLKIQRTERGDSAVYLCASMTGPGETQYFGPGTRLLVL.

This sequence joins TRBV13 and TRBJ2-7; no clear D. Germline CDR1 PRHDT, CDR2 FYEKMQ (reference sequence). Trimming pared 7 bases from V and 3 bases from J, leaving 13 bases between. The CDR3 spans 13 residues. CDR3 nucleotides: TGTGCCAGCAAAAATGTGCAGGACTACGAGCAGTACTTC. Protein: CASKNVQDYEQYF.

This sequence joins TRBV28 and TRBJ2-3, with D possibly matching TRBD1 (5 bases). This CDR3 has 15 amino acids. The V and J ends lost 7 bases and 1 base respectively, with 15 bases between them. From germline, CDR1 is MDHEN and CDR2 SYDVKM. This CDR3 reads CASNPKGFGTDTQYF. CDR3 sequence (DNA): TGTGCCAGCAACCCTAAGGGGTTTGGCACAGATACGCAGTATTTT.

The V and J genes are TRBV19 and TRBJ2-5; tentatively, D is TRBD2 (5 bases). The germline V gene encodes CDR1 LNHDA and CDR2 SQIVND (reference sequence). V was clipped by 4 bases and J by 10 bases, with 13 bases between them. The CDR3 sequence is 12 residues long. CDR3 DNA: TGTGCCAGTAGTAGCCCGGGGATCGACCAGTACTTC. It codes for CASSSPGIDQYF.

The chain combines TRBV5-5 with TRBJ2-7; TRBD2 matches at 7 bases. V was clipped by 4 bases and J by 2 bases; unmatched bases: 6. The CDR3 totals 14 residues. CDR1 and CDR2 (germline): SGHKS, YYEKEE (reference sequence). This CDR3 is CASSPRTRTYEQYF. As DNA, the CDR3 is TGTGCCAGCAGCCCGAGGACTAGAACCTACGAGCAGTACTTC. Supplemented by reference TRBV5-5 and TRBJ2-7, the full variable domain reads DAGVTQSPTHLIKTRGQQVTLRCSPISGHKSVSWYQQVLGQGPQFIFQYYEKEERGRGNFPDRFSARQFPNYSSELNVNALLLGDSALYLCASSPRTRTYEQYFGPGTRLTVT.

This sequence joins TRBV7-9 and TRBJ2-3; weak D call: TRBD2 (6 bases). The CDR3 has 17 residues. Trimming removed 0 bases from V and 7 bases from J, with 20 bases in between. CDR1 and CDR2 (germline): SEHNR, FQNEAQ (reference sequence). DNA for the CDR3: TGTGCCAGCAGCTTAGCGGAGGGACTTCCCCGATCATATACGCAGTATTTT. Translation: CASSLAEGLPRSYTQYF.

The chain has TRBV9 and TRBJ2-2; 11 bases are shared with TRBD2. V lost 4 bases, J lost 2 bases, and 4 bases stayed unmatched. Germline V gives CDR1 SGDLS, CDR2 YYNGEE. The CDR3 is 16 residues long. DNA for the CDR3: TGTGCCAGCAGCATCGGGACTAGCGGCAACACCGGGGAGCTGTTTTTT. Amino acid sequence: CASSIGTSGNTGELFF.

The chain joins TRBV5-4 to TRBJ2-7, with TRBD2 matching over 7 bases. V trimming: 9 bases; J trimming: 4 bases; junction bases outside the gene matches: 13. CDR3 length: 14 amino acids. Germline loops: CDR1 SGHNT, CDR2 YYREEE (reference sequence). The CDR3 DNA follows: TGTGCCACCACCCTTGGCGGGGGTGAGTACGAGCAGTACTTC. As protein: CATTLGGGEYEQYF.

The J gene is TRBJ1-2, the V gene TRBV19; D possibly corresponds to TRBD1 (6 bases). CDR3 size: 14 residues. In germline, CDR1 is LNHDA, CDR2 SQIVND (reference sequence). Trimming pared 3 bases from V and 1 base from J, leaving 9 bases between. The DNA for the CDR3 is TGTGCCAGTAGTATGGACAGAAATAACTATGGCTACACCTTC. This encodes CASSMDRNNYGYTF.

The chain is built from TRBV11-1 and TRBJ2-7; D is uncertain. The V end was cut by 4 bases, the J end by 7 bases, with 11 bases between. This CDR3 is built from 12 residues. Germline V gene data show CDR1 as SGHAT and CDR2 as FQDESV (reference sequence). This CDR3 is CASSSSPREQYF. In DNA form, the CDR3 reads TGTGCCAGCAGCTCCTCCCCCCGGGAGCAGTACTTC.

The V gene is TRBV4-1, the J gene TRBJ2-5; D may be TRBD1 (5 bases). The CDR3 spans 15 residues. Trimming left V 4 bases short and J 2 bases short, with 14 bases between. Per the germline V gene, CDR1 is MGHRA and CDR2 is YSYEKL. CDR3 nucleotide sequence: TGCGCCAGCAGCCGTCTACAGGCAGGGCAAGAGACCCAGTACTTC. Its translation: CASSRLQAGQETQYF.